This entry lists 5 T cell receptor beta chains sequenced from one sample in a study of CD8 T cells in ankylosing spondylitis (dated by TCRdb to 2017 to 2019). Their antigens are not known. Here is what the overall study found, with its caveats: A TCR beta motif made up of fewer than 10 highly homologous amino acid variants appeared to be characteristic of blood from ankylosing spondylitis patients.

Library prep was done by 5' RACE. Sequencing relied on an Illumina HiSeq 2500. TCRdb reanalyzed the raw reads on its own, using fastp at Q25 for trimming and MiXCR for clone calling, and kept in-frame beta chains. Rows with a matching CDR3 protein are joined into one entry that keeps the most common DNA and genes. The sample table holds around 490,000 distinct CDR3 sequences, of which about 5% were seen once. The top ten hold 3% to 4.5% of the sample. Sequencing input: blood, either unsorted or a sorted T cell fraction (not recorded which). These receptors were taken from a male donor with ankylosing spondylitis.

This clonotype showed up many times. V and J are TRBV6-2 or TRBV6-3 and TRBJ1-1; D gene ambiguous. V lost 8 bases to trimming and J lost 3 bases, with 7 bases between them. Per the germline V gene, CDR1 is MNHEY and CDR2 is SVGEGT. The length of the CDR3 is 11 residues. The CDR3: CASAGHTEAFF. The CDR3 region has the DNA TGTGCCAGCGCCGGGCACACTGAAGCTTTCTTT.

As DNA, the CDR3 is TGCAGTGTTAAGTACTATGGCTACACCTTC. The encoded protein is CSVKYYGYTF. The chain recombines TRBV20-1 with TRBJ1-2; D remains unclear. This CDR3 contains 10 residues. The germline V gene has CDR1 DFQATT and CDR2 SNEGSKA (reference sequence). The V gene lost 7 bases and the J gene lost 3 bases, with 6 bases spanning the gap.

This clonotype was recorded many times. The chain has TRBV6-5 and TRBJ1-6; TRBD1 matches at 7 bases. CDR1 and CDR2 from the germline V gene are MNHEY and SVGAGI. The ends lost 0 bases at V and 8 bases at J; junction bases unmatched: 4. This CDR3 has 15 residues. This chain's CDR3 is CASSYSTGRDSPLHF. The CDR3 nucleotides are TGTGCCAGCAGTTACTCGACAGGGAGGGATTCACCCCTCCACTTT.

This clonotype was observed many times. This chain joins TRBV5-5 and TRBJ1-1, with TRBD1 identical over 9 bases. V dropped 6 bases and J dropped 4; count of bases not matched to a gene: 7. Per the germline V gene, CDR1 is SGHKS and CDR2 is YYEKEE (reference sequence). The CDR3 runs to 14 residues. The CDR3, as DNA: TGTGCCAGCACTACCGGGACAGGGCGCACTGAAGCTTTCTTT. Translation: CASTTGTGRTEAFF.

This clonotype has a handful of counts. This chain links TRBV11-2 with TRBJ1-4; no definite D call. CDR3 length: 15 residues. The V end lost 0 bases, the J end lost 8 bases, and 13 bases lay between the germline ends. Germline V CDR1 and CDR2: SGHAT, FQNNGV. The CDR3 DNA follows: TGTGCCAGCAGCTTAGAGTCCCGAGTTGGAGAAAAACTGTTTTTT. As protein: CASSLESRVGEKLFF.